These 7 T cell receptor beta chains were all obtained from the same sample, sequenced in a study of cytomegalovirus exposure and HLA in healthy donors. Researchers ran the PCR with 60 Vbeta and 13 Jbeta primers. The repertoire was sequenced with immunoSEQ multiplex PCR; TCRdb's copy has only in-frame clones and lacks some. The data show 70,000 to 95,000 clones, around two thirds seen once. The sequencing sample was made of PBMCs. The receptors shown here come from a woman aged 30 to 39 in good health and CMV-seropositive.

This clone was seen more than once but under ten times. The rearrangement joins TRBV7-3 to TRBJ1-1; D perhaps matches TRBD1 (5 bases). The CDR3 has 13 residues. Germline CDR1 SGHTA, CDR2 FQGTGA. V lost 7 bases and J 0 bases, leaving 9 bases between the germline ends. CDR3 DNA: TGTGCCAGCAAGTCAGGGCTGAACACTGAAGCTTTCTTT. Translated: CASKSGLNTEAFF.

This clone was recorded a few times. V gene TRBV19 combines with J gene TRBJ2-4; 13 bases match TRBD2. The CDR3 extends over 18 amino acids. Germline-derived CDR1 and CDR2 are LNHDA and SQIVND (reference sequence). Unmatched junction bases numbered 12, after V lost 3 bases and J lost 7 bases. CDR3 DNA: TGTGCCAGTAGTATTTGGACTAGCGGGGGTCGGCGGGGGAACATTCAGTACTTC. This translates into CASSIWTSGGRRGNIQYF.

This clone was detected only a few times. This sequence joins TRBV6-1 and TRBJ1-5, with 9 nucleotides matching TRBD1. CDR3 size: 14 residues. The V gene end was trimmed by 7 bases and the J gene end by 4 bases; junction bases not matched to a gene: 5. The germline CDR1 and CDR2 sequences are MNHNS and SASEGT. CDR3 loop: CASIRQGGNQPQHF. The CDR3 DNA follows: TGTGCCAGCATAAGACAGGGGGGGAATCAGCCCCAGCATTTT.

This clone was counted between two and nine times. An end of the junction differs from the germline gene, which may be a read error. This chain joins TRBV7-9 and TRBJ2-7, with a tentative D call TRBD2 (5 bases). This CDR3 spans 12 amino acids. Germline loops: CDR1 SEHNR, CDR2 FQNEAQ (reference sequence). CDR3 nucleotides: TGTTCCAGCGAGGGTGTAACGCACGAGCAGTACTTC. It translates to CSSEGVTHEQYF.

The CDR3 DNA reads TGCAGCGTCGGGACAGAGAGCAATCAGCCCCAGCATTTT. This codes for CSVGTESNQPQHF. The rearrangement joins TRBV29-1 to TRBJ1-5, with 7 bases lining up with TRBD1. V dropped 6 bases and J dropped 1; count of bases not matched to a gene: 3. Germline assignment: CDR1 SQVTM and CDR2 ANQGSEA. The CDR3 length is 13 residues.

The V and J genes are TRBV2 and TRBJ2-3; D unresolved. Germline V gene data show CDR1 as SNHLY and CDR2 as FYNNEI. The ends were cut back, 10 bases at V and 2 bases at J, with 10 bases in the middle. This CDR3 is built from 12 residues. CDR3: CATKLDTDTQYF. CDR3 bases: TGTGCCACCAAACTCGACACAGATACGCAGTATTTT. Together with reference TRBV2 and TRBJ2-3, the CDR3 gives the full variable domain: EPEVTQTPSHQVTQMGQEVILRCVPISNHLYFYWYRQILGQKVEFLVSFYNNEISEKSEIFDDQFSVERPDGSNFTLKIRSTKLEDSAMYFCATKLDTDTQYFGPGTRLTVL.

A few counts support this clone. The V call is TRBV12-5, the J call TRBJ2-7; D gene unclear. Looked up from germline, CDR1 is LGHNT and CDR2 is FRNRAP. There are 12 residues in the CDR3. Between the trimmed V and J ends, which lost 2 bases and 3 bases, there was a span of 5 bases. The CDR3 loop is CASGLLYYEQYF. For the CDR3, the DNA is TGTGCTAGTGGTTTGCTCTACTACGAGCAGTACTTC.